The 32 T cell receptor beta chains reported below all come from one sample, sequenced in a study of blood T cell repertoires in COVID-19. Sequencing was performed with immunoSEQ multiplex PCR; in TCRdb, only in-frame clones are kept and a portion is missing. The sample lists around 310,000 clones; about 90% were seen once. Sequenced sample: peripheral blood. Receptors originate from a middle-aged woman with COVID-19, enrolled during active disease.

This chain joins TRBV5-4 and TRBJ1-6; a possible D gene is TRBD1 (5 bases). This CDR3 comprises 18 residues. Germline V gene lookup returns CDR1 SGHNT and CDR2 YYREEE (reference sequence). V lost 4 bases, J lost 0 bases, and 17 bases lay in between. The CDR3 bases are TGTGCCAGCAGCGGAAAAACGCAGGGCAGCTCCTATAATTCACCCCTCCACTTT. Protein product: CASSGKTQGSSYNSPLHF.

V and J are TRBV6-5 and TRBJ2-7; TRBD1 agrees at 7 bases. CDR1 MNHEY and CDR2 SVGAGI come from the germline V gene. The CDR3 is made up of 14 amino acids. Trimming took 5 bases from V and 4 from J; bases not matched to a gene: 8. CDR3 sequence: CASSRQQGTYEQYF. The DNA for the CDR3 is TGTGCCAGCAGTCGCCAACAGGGGACATACGAGCAGTACTTC.

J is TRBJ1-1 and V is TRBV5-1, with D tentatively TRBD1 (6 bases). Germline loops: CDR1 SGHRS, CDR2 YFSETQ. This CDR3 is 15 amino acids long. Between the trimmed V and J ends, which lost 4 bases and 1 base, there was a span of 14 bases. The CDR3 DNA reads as TGCGCCAGCAGCGTGCGGGGGGGCGCGAACACTGAAGCTTTCTTT. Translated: CASSVRGGANTEAFF.

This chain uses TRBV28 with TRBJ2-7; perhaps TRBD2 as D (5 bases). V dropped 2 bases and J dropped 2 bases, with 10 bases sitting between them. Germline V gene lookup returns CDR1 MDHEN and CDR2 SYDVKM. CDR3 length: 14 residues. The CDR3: CASSLSYGTYEQYF. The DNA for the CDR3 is TGTGCCAGCAGTTTAAGTTACGGGACCTACGAGCAGTACTTC.

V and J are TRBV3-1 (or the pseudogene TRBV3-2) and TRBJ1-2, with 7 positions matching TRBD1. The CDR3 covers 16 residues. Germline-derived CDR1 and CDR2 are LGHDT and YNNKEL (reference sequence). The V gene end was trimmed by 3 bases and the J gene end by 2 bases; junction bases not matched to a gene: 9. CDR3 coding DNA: TGTGCCAGCAGCCAGATGACAGGGACCTACAACTATGGCTACACCTTC. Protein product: CASSQMTGTYNYGYTF.

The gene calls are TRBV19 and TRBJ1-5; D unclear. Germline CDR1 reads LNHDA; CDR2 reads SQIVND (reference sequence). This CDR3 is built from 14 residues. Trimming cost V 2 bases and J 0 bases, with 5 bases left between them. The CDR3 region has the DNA TGTGCCAGTAGTATACTCTATAGCAATCAGCCCCAGCATTTT. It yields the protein CASSILYSNQPQHF. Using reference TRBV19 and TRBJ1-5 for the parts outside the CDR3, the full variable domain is DGGITQSPKYLFRKEGQNVTLSCEQNLNHDAMYWYRQDPGQGLRLIYYSQIVNDFQKGDIAEGYSVSREKKESFPLTVTSAQKNPTAFYLCASSILYSNQPQHFGDGTRLSIL.

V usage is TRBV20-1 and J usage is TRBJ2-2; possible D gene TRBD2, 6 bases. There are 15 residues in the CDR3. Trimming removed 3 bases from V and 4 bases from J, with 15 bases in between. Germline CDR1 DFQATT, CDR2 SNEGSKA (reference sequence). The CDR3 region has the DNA TGCAGTGCTAGTGAAACCGGGACTCTCACCGGGGAGCTGTTTTTT. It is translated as CSASETGTLTGELFF.

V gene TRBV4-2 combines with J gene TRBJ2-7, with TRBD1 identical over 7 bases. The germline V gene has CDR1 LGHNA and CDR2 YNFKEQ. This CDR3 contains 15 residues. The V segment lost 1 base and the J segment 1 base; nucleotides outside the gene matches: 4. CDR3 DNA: TGTGCCAGCAGCCAAGTAGTGGGACAGTCCTACGAGCAGTACTTC. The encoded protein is CASSQVVGQSYEQYF.

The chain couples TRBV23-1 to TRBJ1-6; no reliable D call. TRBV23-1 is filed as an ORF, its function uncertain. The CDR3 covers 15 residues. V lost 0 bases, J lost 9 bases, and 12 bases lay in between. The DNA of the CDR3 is TGCGCCAGCAGTCAATCGCGCCGGGAGGGTTCACCCCTCCACTTT. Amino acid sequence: CASSQSRREGSPLHF.

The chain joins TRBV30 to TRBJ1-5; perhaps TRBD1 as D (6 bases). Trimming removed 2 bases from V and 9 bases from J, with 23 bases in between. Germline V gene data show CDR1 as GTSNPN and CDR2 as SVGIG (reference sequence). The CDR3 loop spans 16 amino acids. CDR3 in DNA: TGTGCCTGGAGTAGTCAAGCGGACAGAATATTTCGGCCCCAGCATTTT. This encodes CAWSSQADRIFRPQHF. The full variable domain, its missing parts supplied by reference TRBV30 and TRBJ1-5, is SQTIHQWPATLVQPVGSPLSLECTVEGTSNPNLYWYRQAAGRGLQLLFYSVGIGQISSEVPQNLSASRPQDRQFILSSKKLLLSDSGFYLCAWSSQADRIFRPQHFGDGTRLSIL.

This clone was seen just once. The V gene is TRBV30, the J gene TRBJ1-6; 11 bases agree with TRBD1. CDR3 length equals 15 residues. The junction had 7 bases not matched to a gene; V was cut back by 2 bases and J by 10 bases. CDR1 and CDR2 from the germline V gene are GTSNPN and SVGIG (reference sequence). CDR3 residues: CAWSLPGQGGSPLHF. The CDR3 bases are TGTGCCTGGAGTTTACCGGGACAGGGGGGATCACCCCTCCACTTT.

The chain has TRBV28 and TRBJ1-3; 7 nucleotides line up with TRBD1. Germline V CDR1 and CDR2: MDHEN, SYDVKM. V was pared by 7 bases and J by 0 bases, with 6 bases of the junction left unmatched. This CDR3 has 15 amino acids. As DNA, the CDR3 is TGTGCCAGCATACAGGGGAGTCGCTCTGGAAACACCATATATTTT. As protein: CASIQGSRSGNTIYF.

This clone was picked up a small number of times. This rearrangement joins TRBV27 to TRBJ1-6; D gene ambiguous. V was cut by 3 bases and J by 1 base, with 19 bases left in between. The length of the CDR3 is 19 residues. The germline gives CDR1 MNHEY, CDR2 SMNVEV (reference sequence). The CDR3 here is CASSFTSAGHASYNSPLHF. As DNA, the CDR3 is TGTGCCAGCAGTTTTACTAGCGCTGGGCACGCGTCCTATAATTCACCCCTCCACTTT.

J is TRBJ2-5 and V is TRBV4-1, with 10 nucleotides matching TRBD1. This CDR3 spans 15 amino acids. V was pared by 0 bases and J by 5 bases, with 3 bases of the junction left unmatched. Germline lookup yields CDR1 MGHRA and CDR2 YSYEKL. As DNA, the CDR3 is TGCGCCAGCAGCCAAGACCGACAGGGGGCCGAGACCCAGTACTTC. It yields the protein CASSQDRQGAETQYF.

CDR3 sequence: CASSPMTELYQPQHF. Written as DNA, the CDR3 is TGTGCCAGCAGCCCGATGACAGAGCTTTATCAGCCCCAGCATTTT. V is TRBV27 and J is TRBJ1-5, with D possibly matching TRBD1 (5 bases). The germline V and J ends were trimmed by 6 bases and 5 bases, with 17 bases remaining between them. Germline V gene sequence: CDR1 MNHEY, CDR2 SMNVEV (reference sequence). The CDR3 consists of 15 residues.

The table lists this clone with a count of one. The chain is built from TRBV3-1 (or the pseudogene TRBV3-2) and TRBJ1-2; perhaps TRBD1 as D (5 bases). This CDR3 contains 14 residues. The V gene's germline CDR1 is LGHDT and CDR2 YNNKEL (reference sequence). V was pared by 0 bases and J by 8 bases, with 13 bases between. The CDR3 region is CASSQDLAGRGYTF. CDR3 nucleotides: TGTGCCAGCAGCCAAGATTTGGCAGGGAGGGGCTACACCTTC.

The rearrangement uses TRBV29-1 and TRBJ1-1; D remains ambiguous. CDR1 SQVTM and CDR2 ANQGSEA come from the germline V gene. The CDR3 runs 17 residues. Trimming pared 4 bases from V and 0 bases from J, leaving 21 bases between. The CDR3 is CSVAPRGRNGMNTEAFF. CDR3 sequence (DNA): TGCAGCGTTGCCCCGCGGGGTCGTAATGGAATGAACACTGAAGCTTTCTTT.

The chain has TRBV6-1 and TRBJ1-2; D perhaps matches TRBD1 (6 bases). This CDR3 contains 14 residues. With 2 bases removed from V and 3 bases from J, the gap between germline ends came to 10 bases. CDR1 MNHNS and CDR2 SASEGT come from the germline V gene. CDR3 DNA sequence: TGTGCCAGCAGTGAAAGGACAGCCTACTATGGCTACACCTTC. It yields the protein CASSERTAYYGYTF.

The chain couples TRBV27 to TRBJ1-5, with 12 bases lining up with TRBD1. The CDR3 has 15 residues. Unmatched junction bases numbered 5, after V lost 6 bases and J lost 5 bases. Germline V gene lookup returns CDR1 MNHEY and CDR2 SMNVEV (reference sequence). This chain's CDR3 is CASSPGTGGHQPQHF. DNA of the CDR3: TGTGCCAGCAGCCCAGGGACAGGGGGCCATCAGCCCCAGCATTTT.

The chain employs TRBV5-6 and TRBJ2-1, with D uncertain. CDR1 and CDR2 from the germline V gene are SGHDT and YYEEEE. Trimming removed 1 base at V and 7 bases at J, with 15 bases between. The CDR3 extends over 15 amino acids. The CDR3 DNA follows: TGTGCCAGCAGCTTGTTGGGCAGGCCAGAGAATGAGCAGTTCTTC. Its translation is CASSLLGRPENEQFF.

The CDR3 DNA follows: TGTGCCACCAGTGGTAAAAGGGGCGCGGGGACTAATGAAAAACTGTTTTTT. Translated: CATSGKRGAGTNEKLFF. The chain is built from TRBV15 and TRBJ1-4, with TRBD1 as a possible D gene (5 bases). There are 17 residues in the CDR3. Germline loops: CDR1 LNHNV, CDR2 YYDKDF (reference sequence). Trimming shortened V by 6 bases and J by 2 bases, and 19 bases separated the two germline ends.

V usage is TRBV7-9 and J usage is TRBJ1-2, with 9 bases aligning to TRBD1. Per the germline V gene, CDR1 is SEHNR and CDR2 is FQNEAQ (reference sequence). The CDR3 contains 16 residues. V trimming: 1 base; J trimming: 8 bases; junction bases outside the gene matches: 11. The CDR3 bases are TGTGCCAGCAGCTTAGAGAGGACAGGGGACTTTGGCGGCTACACCTTC. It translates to CASSLERTGDFGGYTF.

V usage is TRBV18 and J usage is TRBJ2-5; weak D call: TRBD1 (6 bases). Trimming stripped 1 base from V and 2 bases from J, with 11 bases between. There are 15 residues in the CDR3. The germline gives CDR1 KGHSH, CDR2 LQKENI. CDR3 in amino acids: CASSPRQANQETQYF. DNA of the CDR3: TGTGCCAGCTCACCACGACAGGCCAATCAAGAGACCCAGTACTTC. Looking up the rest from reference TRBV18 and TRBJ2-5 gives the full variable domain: NAGVMQNPRHLVRRRGQEARLRCSPMKGHSHVYWYRQLPEEGLKFMVYLQKENIIDESGMPKERFSAEFPKEGPSILRIQQVVRGDSAAYFCASSPRQANQETQYFGPGTRLLVL.

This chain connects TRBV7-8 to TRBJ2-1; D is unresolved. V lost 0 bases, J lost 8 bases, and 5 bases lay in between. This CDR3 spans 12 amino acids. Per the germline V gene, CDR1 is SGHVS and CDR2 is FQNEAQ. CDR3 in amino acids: CASSLASHEQFF. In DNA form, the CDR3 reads TGTGCCAGCAGCTTAGCCAGTCATGAGCAGTTCTTC.

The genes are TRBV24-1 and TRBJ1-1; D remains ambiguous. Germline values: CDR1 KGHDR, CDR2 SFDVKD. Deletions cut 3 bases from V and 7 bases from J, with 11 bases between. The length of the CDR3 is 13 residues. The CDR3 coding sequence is TGTGCCACCAGTGATAGAGGGAGAGATGAAGCTTTCTTT. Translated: CATSDRGRDEAFF.

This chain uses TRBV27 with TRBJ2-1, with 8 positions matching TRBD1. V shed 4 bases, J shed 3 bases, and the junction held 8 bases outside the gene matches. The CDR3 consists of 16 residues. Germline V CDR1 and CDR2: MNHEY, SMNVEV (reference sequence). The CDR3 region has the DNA TGTGCCAGCAGTTACCGGACAGGGAATTTCTACAATGAGCAGTTCTTC. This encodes CASSYRTGNFYNEQFF.

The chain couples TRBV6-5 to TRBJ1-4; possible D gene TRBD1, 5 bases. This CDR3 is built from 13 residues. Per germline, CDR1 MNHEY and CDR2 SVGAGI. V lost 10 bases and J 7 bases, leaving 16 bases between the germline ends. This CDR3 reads CATRWQGSEKLFF. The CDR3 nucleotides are TGTGCCACCCGTTGGCAGGGTAGTGAAAAACTGTTTTTT.

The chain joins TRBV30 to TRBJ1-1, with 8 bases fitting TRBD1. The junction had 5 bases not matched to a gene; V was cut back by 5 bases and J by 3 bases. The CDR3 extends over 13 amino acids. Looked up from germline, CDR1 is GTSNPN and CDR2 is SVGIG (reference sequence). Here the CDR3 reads CAWGRGLDTEAFF. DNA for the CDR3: TGTGCCTGGGGCAGGGGGCTCGACACTGAAGCTTTCTTT.

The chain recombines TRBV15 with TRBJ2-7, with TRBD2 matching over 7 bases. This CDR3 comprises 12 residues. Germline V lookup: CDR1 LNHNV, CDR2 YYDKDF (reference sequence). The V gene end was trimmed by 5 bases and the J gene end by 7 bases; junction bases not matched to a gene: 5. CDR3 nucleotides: TGTGCCACCAGCGTATTGGGGGGGGAGCAGTACTTC. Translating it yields CATSVLGGEQYF.

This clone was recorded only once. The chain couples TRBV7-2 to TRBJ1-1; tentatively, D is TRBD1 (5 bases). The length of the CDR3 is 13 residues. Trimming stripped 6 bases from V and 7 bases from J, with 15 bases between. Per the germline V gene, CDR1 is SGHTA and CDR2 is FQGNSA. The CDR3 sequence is CASRAIGRDEAFF. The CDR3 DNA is TGTGCCAGCAGGGCTATCGGCAGGGATGAAGCTTTCTTT. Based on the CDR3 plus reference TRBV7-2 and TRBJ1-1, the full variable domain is GAGVSQSPSNKVTEKGKDVELRCDPISGHTALYWYRQSLGQGLEFLIYFQGNSAPDKSGLPSDRFSAERTGGSVSTLTIQRTQQEDSAVYLCASRAIGRDEAFFGQGTRLTVV.

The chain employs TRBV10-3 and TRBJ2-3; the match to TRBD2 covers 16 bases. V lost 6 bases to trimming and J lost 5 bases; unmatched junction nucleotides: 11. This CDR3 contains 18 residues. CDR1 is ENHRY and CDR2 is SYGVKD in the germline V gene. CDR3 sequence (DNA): TGTGCCATCAGGAAGGGACTAGCGGGGGGGAGATTGGTAGATACGCAGTATTTT. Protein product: CAIRKGLAGGRLVDTQYF.

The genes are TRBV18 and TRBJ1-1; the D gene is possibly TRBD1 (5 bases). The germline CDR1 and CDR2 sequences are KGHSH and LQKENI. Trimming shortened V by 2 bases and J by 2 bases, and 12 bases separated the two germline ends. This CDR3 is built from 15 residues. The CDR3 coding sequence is TGTGCCAGCTCACCAACGACAGTGCGCAACACTGAAGCTTTCTTT. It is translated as CASSPTTVRNTEAFF.